This T cell receptor (beta chain) was sequenced during a study of cytomegalovirus exposure and HLA in healthy donors. Background on the study: The study placed approximately 80% of its roughly 400 genotyped donors in the Caucasian-associated ancestry cluster.

Study-level results: A missense DCLRE1C variant was associated with V- and J-gene trimming of TCR beta chains in a later analysis, and an independent cohort replicated the association. Within the data, a cluster of highly shared sequence variants was likely a sequencing artifact.

A note on this clone: As yet, its antigen is unknown.

Germline trimming cut 2 bases from V and 5 bases from J; bases unmatched to any gene: 5. The V gene's germline CDR1 is KGHSH and CDR2 LQKENI. The length of the CDR3 is 14 residues. PCR involved 60 Vbeta and 13 Jbeta primers. The protocol was immunoSEQ multiplex PCR, while the TCRdb copy is restricted to in-frame clones and leaves out a portion. The sample consists of tens of thousands of clones, around three fifths of them appearing once. The clonotype comes from a middle-aged woman in good health and CMV-seropositive. Sequencing used PBMCs. V gene TRBV18 combines with J gene TRBJ1-2; 7 bases are a match to TRBD1. Written as DNA, the CDR3 is TGTGCCAGCTCACCATGGCAGGGGGAATATGGCTACACCTTC. Its translation: CASSPWQGEYGYTF.